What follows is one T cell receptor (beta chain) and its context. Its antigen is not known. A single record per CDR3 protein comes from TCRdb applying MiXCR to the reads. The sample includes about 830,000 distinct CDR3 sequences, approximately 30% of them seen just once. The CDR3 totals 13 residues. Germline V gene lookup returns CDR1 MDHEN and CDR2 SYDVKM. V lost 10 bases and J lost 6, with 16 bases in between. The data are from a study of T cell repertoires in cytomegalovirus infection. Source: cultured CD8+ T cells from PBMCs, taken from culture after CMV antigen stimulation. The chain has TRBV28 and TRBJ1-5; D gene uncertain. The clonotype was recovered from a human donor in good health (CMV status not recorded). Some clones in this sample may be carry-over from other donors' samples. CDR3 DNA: TGTGCCACCACCGGGGTACGGAGTCAGCCCCAGCATTTT. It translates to CATTGVRSQPQHF.